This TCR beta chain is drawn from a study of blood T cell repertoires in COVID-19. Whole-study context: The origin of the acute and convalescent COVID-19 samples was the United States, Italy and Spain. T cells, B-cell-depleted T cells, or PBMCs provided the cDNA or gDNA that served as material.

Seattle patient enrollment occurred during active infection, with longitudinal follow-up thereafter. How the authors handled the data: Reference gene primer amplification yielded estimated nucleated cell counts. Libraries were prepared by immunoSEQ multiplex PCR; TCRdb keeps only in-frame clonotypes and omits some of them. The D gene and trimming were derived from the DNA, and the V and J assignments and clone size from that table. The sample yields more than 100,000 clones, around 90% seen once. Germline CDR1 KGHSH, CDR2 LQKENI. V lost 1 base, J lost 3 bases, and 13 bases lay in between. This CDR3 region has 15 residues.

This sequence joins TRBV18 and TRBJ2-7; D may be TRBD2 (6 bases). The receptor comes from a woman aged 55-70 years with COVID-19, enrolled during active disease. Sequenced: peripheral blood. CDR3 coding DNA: TGTGCCAGCTCACCACTATCCGCGGGGAGCTACGAGCAGTACTTC. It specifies CASSPLSAGSYEQYF.